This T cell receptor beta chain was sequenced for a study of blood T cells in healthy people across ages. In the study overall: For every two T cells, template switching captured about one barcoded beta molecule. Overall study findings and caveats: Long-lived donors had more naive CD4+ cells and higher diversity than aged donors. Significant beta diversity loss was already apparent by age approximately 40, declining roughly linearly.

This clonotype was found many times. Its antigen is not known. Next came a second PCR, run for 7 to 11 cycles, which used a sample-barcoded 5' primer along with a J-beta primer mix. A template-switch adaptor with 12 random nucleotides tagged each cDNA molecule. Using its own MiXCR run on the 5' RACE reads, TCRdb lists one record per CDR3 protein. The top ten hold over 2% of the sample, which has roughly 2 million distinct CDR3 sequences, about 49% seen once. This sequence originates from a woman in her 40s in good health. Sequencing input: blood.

CDR3 sequence: CATRTSGGGETQYF. CDR3 nucleotides: TGTGCCACCAGGACTAGCGGGGGGGGTGAGACCCAGTACTTC. This rearrangement joins TRBV7-2 to TRBJ2-5, with 15 bases aligning to TRBD2. Germline CDR1 SGHTA, CDR2 FQGNSA. V gave up 10 bases and J gave up 5 bases; unmatched junction bases: 5. There are 14 residues in the CDR3.